This T cell receptor beta chain emerged from a study of cytomegalovirus exposure and HLA in healthy donors. Germline trimming cut 4 bases from V and 5 bases from J; bases unmatched to any gene: 9. CDR1 and CDR2 from the germline V gene are SGHAT and FQNNGV. This CDR3 comprises 15 residues. Both 60 Vbeta primers and 13 Jbeta primers went into the PCR. Profiling relied on immunoSEQ multiplex PCR, and the TCRdb table lists in-frame clones only, not all of them. The table records 220,000 or so clones, approximately 80% of them present only once. The chain carries TRBV11-2 and TRBJ2-7, with 9 bases lining up with TRBD1. What was sequenced was PBMCs. This receptor was obtained from a male donor in good health and CMV-seronegative. The CDR3 loop reads CASSSQGAPLDEQYF. The CDR3 DNA follows: TGTGCCAGCAGCTCACAGGGGGCCCCTCTTGACGAGCAGTACTTC. Based on the CDR3 plus reference TRBV11-2 and TRBJ2-7, the full variable domain is EAGVAQSPRYKIIEKRQSVAFWCNPISGHATLYWYQQILGQGPKLLIQFQNNGVVDDSQLPKDRFSAERLKGVDSTLKIQPAKLEDSAVYLCASSSQGAPLDEQYFGPGTRLTVT.